The rows below give T cell receptor beta chains drawn from one sample of a study of T-cell memory formation after mild COVID-19. TCRdb reanalysed the 5' RACE reads using MiXCR and keeps one entry per CDR3 protein. Here the sample spans 550,000 to 700,000 distinct CDR3 sequences, more than 15% being singletons. The material sequenced was PBMCs or a T cell subset sorted from them (not recorded which). Receptors originate from an adult woman who had mild COVID-19 (a few samples of this study predate the infection). Cell type and time point are not known. Both conserved end residues are trimmed from each CDR3. Fields, in order: J gene, V gene, D gene, CDR3 protein. D genes are given only for firm matches.

TRBJ2-1	TRBV21-1	-	ASSKVETGSNEQF
TRBJ2-7	TRBV24-1	TRBD1	ATSDGPGQGAYEQY
TRBJ2-5	TRBV5-6	TRBD1	ASSLGGPMTWGQETQY
TRBJ2-7	TRBV5-5	-	ASSPNGGPYEQY
TRBJ1-1	TRBV29-1	TRBD1	SVVGTGNTEAF
TRBJ2-3	TRBV12-3/TRBV12-4	TRBD2	ASRMGGTDTQY
TRBJ2-1	TRBV7-2	TRBD2	ASSSLAGGLNEQF
TRBJ1-2	TRBV12-3/TRBV12-4	-	ASSFPGRFSGYT
TRBJ2-2	TRBV24-1	TRBD2	ATSVPPGLANTGELF
TRBJ2-7	TRBV5-8	TRBD2	ASSLAASGADEQY
TRBJ1-2	TRBV5-1	-	ASSLENRRPYGYT
TRBJ2-5	TRBV4-2	-	ASSQDSDVLETQY
TRBJ2-5	TRBV5-1	-	ASSLAVGAGAETQY
TRBJ2-5	TRBV29-1	TRBD2	SVEDWSSGSLETQY
TRBJ2-1	TRBV11-2	-	ASSLGNRWSSYNEQF
TRBJ2-2	TRBV7-9	-	ASSLGGQLF
TRBJ2-5	TRBV2	TRBD1	ASAKGAGETQY
TRBJ2-5	TRBV6-5	-	ASSDGGGETQY
TRBJ2-3	TRBV5-1	TRBD2	ASSISGRLNTQY
TRBJ2-1	TRBV29-1	TRBD2	SVDSGGAYNEQF
TRBJ2-1	TRBV29-1	-	SVVEGANNEQF
TRBJ1-5	TRBV6-8	TRBD1	ASSSRDRPTNQPQH
TRBJ1-2	TRBV6-2/TRBV6-3	TRBD1	ASSYSGRGQNYGYT
TRBJ2-7	TRBV4-1	TRBD1	ASSHPGQGSEQY
TRBJ2-5	TRBV24-1	-	ATSAGVTVQETQY
TRBJ2-2	TRBV6-5	-	ASSYLGGVGELF
TRBJ2-1	TRBV5-1	TRBD2	ASRFGTSDYNEQF
TRBJ1-1	TRBV9	-	ASSVVHRENTEAF
TRBJ1-2	TRBV7-9	-	ASSPGGNDGYT
TRBJ2-2	TRBV7-3	TRBD2	ASSESSGGTNTGELF
TRBJ2-7	TRBV12-3/TRBV12-4	-	ASSLDLLSYEQY
TRBJ2-3	TRBV9	-	ASTASGSTDTQY
TRBJ2-7	TRBV3-1	-	ASSRSPPTEQY
TRBJ1-1	TRBV5-1	-	ASSSSETKLEAF
TRBJ2-3	TRBV6-5	-	ASSSSSVGGDTQY
TRBJ1-4	TRBV3-1	-	ASSQDTAAGVYEKLF
TRBJ2-6	TRBV5-1	-	ASSLGFATGANVLT
TRBJ2-7	TRBV27	TRBD2	ASSPRGAGGPYEQY
TRBJ2-1	TRBV9	TRBD2	ASSEIAGGYNEQF
TRBJ2-7	TRBV10-3	-	ATTRDFSSYEQY
TRBJ2-1	TRBV12-3/TRBV12-4	TRBD1	ASSPRAGGYNEQF
TRBJ2-7	TRBV7-9	-	ASSSVSGDEQY
TRBJ2-5	TRBV20-1	-	STIGREETQY
TRBJ2-1	TRBV5-1	-	ASSLEYHEQF
TRBJ2-7	TRBV12-3/TRBV12-4	-	ASSEGMGAGSYEQY